Following are 6 T cell receptor beta chains from one sample sequenced in a study of prognosis after radiotherapy for stage I lung cancer. Using two-round multiplex PCR, the authors amplified TCR beta CDR3 from genomic DNA. Primers targeting each individual TRBV and TRBJ gene were applied in first-round PCR. TCRdb passed the multiplex PCR reads through MiXCR, listing each CDR3 protein once. The sample consists of 11,000 to 15,000 distinct CDR3 sequences, 25% to 35% of them appearing once. Sequences were derived from PBMCs, sampled before or after stereotactic body radiation therapy (not recorded which). These receptors all stem from a donor over 45 with non-small cell lung cancer.

This clonotype was found many times. The rearrangement links TRBV28 to TRBJ1-2; no clear D. The CDR3 covers 11 residues. The V end lost 3 bases, the J end lost 8 bases, and 7 bases lay between the germline ends. The germline gives CDR1 MDHEN, CDR2 SYDVKM. The CDR3 region has the DNA TGTGCCAGCAGTTTTCCCGCCGGCTACACCTTC. It encodes CASSFPAGYTF.

At least ten counts were recorded for this clonotype. A read error is possible here, since a much larger clone lies one base away. The conserved phenylalanine or tryptophan is not found at the CDR3 terminus, so this likely reflects a read error. V is TRBV27 and J is TRBJ2-1; the D call may be TRBD1 or TRBD2 (6 bases each). From germline, CDR1 is MNHEY and CDR2 SMNVEV (reference sequence). The CDR3 is 15 residues long. Trimming shortened V by 3 bases and J by 5 bases, and 14 bases separated the two germline ends. The CDR3 nucleotides are TGTGCCAGCAGTTTCATGGGAGGACAGAACAATGAGCAGTTCCTC. This sequence encodes CASSFMGGQNNEQFL.

At least ten counts were recorded for this clonotype. The genes are TRBV30 and TRBJ2-3, with 7 bases matching TRBD2. V shed 7 bases and J 2 bases; nucleotides not matched to a gene: 12. The length of the CDR3 is 15 residues. Germline loops: CDR1 GTSNPN, CDR2 SVGIG (reference sequence). The CDR3 sequence is CALRRGSLNTDTQYF. CDR3 DNA sequence: TGTGCCTTACGGCGCGGGAGCTTGAACACAGATACGCAGTATTTT.

As to this clonotype: Just one base apart from a much larger clone, this may be a read error. CDR3 coding DNA: TGTGCCAGCAGTGGATTGGGGTGCCCGGGGGAGACCCAGTACTTC. Its protein is CASSGLGCPGETQYF. V and J are TRBV2 and TRBJ2-5; D perhaps matches TRBD2 (5 bases). V shed 4 bases and J shed 5 bases, with 17 bases lying between them. The CDR3 totals 15 residues. CDR1 and CDR2 from the germline V gene are SNHLY and FYNNEI.

This clonotype occurred many times. This chain uses TRBV7-9 with TRBJ2-5; TRBD2 agrees at 15 bases. In germline, CDR1 is SEHNR, CDR2 FQNEAQ (reference sequence). The length of the CDR3 is 16 residues. V lost 5 bases to trimming and J lost 5 bases; unmatched junction nucleotides: 6. In DNA form, the CDR3 reads TGTGCCAGCAGCACTGGACTAGCGGGAGGGGCGGAGACCCAGTACTTC. This sequence encodes CASSTGLAGGAETQYF.

Comments on this clonotype: It differs at one base from a far larger clone, so likely a read error. The chain joins TRBV6-5 to TRBJ2-5, with 11 bases aligning to TRBD2. The end of the DNA aligns better with TRBJ2-1, so the J call may be wrong. Germline V gene data show CDR1 as MNHEY and CDR2 as SVGAGI. This CDR3 is built from 18 residues. CDR3 nucleotide sequence: TGTGCCAGCAGTTACTCGAGGTCTAGCGGGAGGATGGTCAATGAGCAGTTCTTC. It encodes CASSYSRSSGRMVNEQFF.